This T cell receptor beta chain stems from a study of blood T cells in healthy people across ages. Primers used in a second PCR of about 6 to 11 cycles were a sample-barcoded 5' primer and a J-beta primer mix. Carrying 12 random nucleotides, a template-switch adaptor labeled each individual cDNA molecule. MiXCR, applied by TCRdb to the 5' RACE reads, yields one record per CDR3 protein. The table includes over 700,000 distinct CDR3 sequences, roughly 53% detected once. Germline CDR1 is ENHRY and CDR2 is SYGVKD. The CDR3 spans 14 residues. Trimming took 4 bases from V and 18 from J, leaving 22 bases between them. Donors were systemically healthy Caucasian individuals from Russia aged roughly 6 to 95 years. Total RNA was extracted at no less than 5.5 micrograms per sample.

This receptor was taken from an elderly man in good health. Sequenced sample: blood. The chain employs TRBV10-3 and TRBJ1-6, with D perhaps matching TRBD1 (5 bases). The CDR3 region has the DNA TGTGCCATCAGTGCCGACAGCCGGTTAACCCCCGGCCACTTT. This encodes CAISADSRLTPGHF.